The TCR beta chain described here comes from a study of Ad26.COV2.S vaccination and SARS-CoV-2 variants. Looking at the study overall: The Ad26.COV2.S arm of the COV1001 trial was where the donor was placed.

Indicated treatment: over 15 received Ad26.COV2.S at low or high dose, single or two shots; 5 received placebo; per-sample allocation not given. Sampling took place 63 days after the first vaccine or placebo injection. An adult donor aged 18-55 years was enrolled in Boston. With V trimmed by 5 bases and J by 10 bases, 15 bases remained unmatched. There are 17 residues in the CDR3. Germline V gene lookup returns CDR1 MNHEY and CDR2 SVGEGT. Only in-frame clones appear in the TCRdb table, and some are missing; sequencing was by immunoSEQ multiplex PCR. This table holds about 390,000 clones, more than 85% found once.

V gene TRBV6-2 or TRBV6-3 combines with J gene TRBJ1-6, with 9 bases fitting TRBD1. The TCR comes from a person aged 18 to 65 who received the Ad26.COV2.S COVID-19 vaccine or a placebo. The sample consisted of peripheral blood, taken in a trial of Ad26.COV2.S vaccine versus placebo. Written as DNA, the CDR3 is TGTGCCAGCAGTCCGTATACAGGGGGCGCTTTTCAATCACCCCTCCACTTT. Its protein is CASSPYTGGAFQSPLHF.